This TCR beta chain was identified during a study of blood T cells in healthy people across ages. Study-level points and caveats: Because sorting was not performed, PBMCs prevented conclusive naive versus antigen-experienced comparison. Comparison with aged donors showed that long-lived donors had more naive CD4+ cells and higher diversity.

For the second PCR, which ran for about 6 to 11 cycles, a sample-barcoded 5' primer and a J-beta primer mix were used. TCRdb independently ran MiXCR on the 5' RACE reads; one entry per CDR3 protein. In the table there are about 1.7 million distinct CDR3 sequences, over 25% of which are singletons. The sample holds one count of this clonotype. Its matching antigen is unknown. Since a much larger clone is just one base distant, this may be a read error. Sequencing was done on a sample of blood. This receptor was taken from a woman aged 25 to 39 in good health.

The CDR3 nucleotides read TGTGCCACCAGCAGAGATGGGGTAGTAGCGGGAGCTGAGCAGTACTTC. Translation: CATSRDGVVAGAEQYF. The chain is built from TRBV15 and TRBJ2-1; the match to TRBD2 covers 9 bases. The assigned J gene may be wrong: the sequence end matches TRBJ2-7 better. This CDR3 region has 16 residues. Germline V CDR1 and CDR2: LNHNV, YYDKDF (reference sequence).